This T cell receptor (beta chain) was profiled in a study of early T cells in non-severe SARS-CoV-2 infection. Study-level information: Chains were unpaired, as sequencing was done on bulk RNA from unsorted whole blood. Study-wide points: Anti-spike CD8 responses were favored by VDJdb matching, which missed private and CD4 specificities.

Unique molecular identifiers were attached to individual cDNA molecules. From the 5' RACE reads, TCRdb called clonotypes with MiXCR, one entry per CDR3 protein. The sample lists roughly 80,000 distinct CDR3 sequences; 11% were seen once. There are many counts of this clonotype. What it binds is not known. The CDR3 extends over 15 amino acids. J gave up 5 bases and V 5 bases, and 9 bases lay outside the gene matches. Germline CDR1 is SGHRS and CDR2 is YFSETQ. The V and J genes are TRBV5-1 and TRBJ2-5; 10 bases line up with TRBD2. This receptor was taken from an adult who was a healthcare worker with PCR-confirmed SARS-CoV-2 infection or an uninfected control (not recorded which). This material consisted of whole blood, taken at baseline. The CDR3 reads CASRQELAGEETQYF. The CDR3 nucleotides are TGCGCCAGCAGACAGGAGCTAGCGGGGGAGGAGACCCAGTACTTC.